What follows are 27 T cell receptor beta chains derived from one specimen sequenced in a study of T-cell reconstitution after alpha-beta-depleted transplantation in children. Unique molecular identifiers were incorporated during preparation of the TCRbeta library. TCRdb fed the PCR reads into MiXCR, producing one record per CDR3 protein. This repertoire shows some 340,000 distinct CDR3 sequences, about 9.3% found once; its top ten account for under 3%. The source material was PBMCs from the stem cell graft donor, sampled from the stem cell graft. Source of these receptors: a human donor who donated a stem cell graft to a child with acute lymphoblastic leukemia.

In its sample, this clonotype was seen once. One end of the junction varies from germline; a read error may be responsible. The chain carries TRBV7-6 and TRBJ2-7; a weak D match, TRBD1 (6 bases). Germline V gives CDR1 SGHVS, CDR2 FNYEAQ. This CDR3 spans 13 amino acids. The CDR3 loop reads CASSLGGGYVQYF. In DNA form, the CDR3 reads TGTGCCAGCAGCTTAGGTGGGGGCTACGTGCAGTACTTC.

The chain combines TRBV27 with TRBJ1-2, with 8 bases lining up with TRBD1. The J segment lost 7 bases and the V segment lost 6 bases, leaving 7 bases of the junction unmatched. The length of the CDR3 is 13 residues. Per the germline V gene, CDR1 is MNHEY and CDR2 is SMNVEV (reference sequence). The CDR3 nucleotides are TGTGCCAGCAGGACAGGGGCTGCGGGTGGCTACACCTTC. Its protein product is CASRTGAAGGYTF.

This chain links TRBV29-1 with TRBJ2-7; D possibly uses TRBD1 or TRBD2 (6 bases each). The V and J ends lost 2 bases and 3 bases respectively, with 17 bases between them. CDR1 and CDR2 from the germline V gene are SQVTM and ANQGSEA. The CDR3 consists of 15 residues. This CDR3 reads CSVELGGFQSYEQYF. The DNA of the CDR3 is TGCAGCGTTGAACTAGGGGGGTTCCAAAGCTACGAGCAGTACTTC.

This clonotype showed up many times. The chain combines TRBV10-3 with TRBJ1-5; 7 nucleotides agree with TRBD1. CDR1 is ENHRY, CDR2 SYGVKD, per germline. V lost 5 bases and J lost 3; bases outside the gene matches: 4. CDR3 length: 14 amino acids. The CDR3, as DNA: TGTGCCATCAGTCTCAGGGGGTCCAATCAGCCCCAGCATTTT. Encoded protein: CAISLRGSNQPQHF.

This clonotype came up a few times. The V call is TRBV29-1, the J call TRBJ1-2; no clear D. Per the germline V gene, CDR1 is SQVTM and CDR2 is ANQGSEA. The CDR3 is 13 residues long. Trimming left V 7 bases short and J 0 bases short, with 12 bases between. CDR3 nucleotides: TGCAGCGCTAGGACTGCCTCTAACTATGGCTACACCTTC. Residues: CSARTASNYGYTF.

This clonotype was seen at least ten times. The chain has TRBV28 and TRBJ1-1, with D tentatively TRBD1 (6 bases). Trimming removed 5 bases at V and 1 base at J, with 8 bases between. This CDR3 contains 13 residues. Per the germline V gene, CDR1 is MDHEN and CDR2 is SYDVKM. CDR3 residues: CASSRGGNTEAFF. The CDR3 nucleotides are TGTGCCAGCAGTCGAGGGGGGAACACTGAAGCTTTCTTT.

This clonotype was recorded at least ten times. This sequence joins TRBV15 and TRBJ2-2; 9 bases match TRBD2. From germline, CDR1 is LNHNV and CDR2 YYDKDF (reference sequence). The V segment lost 3 bases and the J segment 6 bases; nucleotides outside the gene matches: 5. The CDR3 spans 15 residues. The CDR3 sequence is CATSRLAGASGELFF. DNA for the CDR3: TGTGCCACCAGCAGGTTAGCGGGAGCATCCGGGGAGCTGTTTTTT.

This clonotype has just one count. One junction end does not reproduce the germline sequence, and a read error may be involved. This chain connects TRBV6-2 or TRBV6-3 to TRBJ2-7; D tentatively fits TRBD1 or TRBD2 (6 bases each). This CDR3 is 18 amino acids long. Germline V CDR1 and CDR2: MNHEY, SVGEGT. CDR3 amino acids: CASSYPEKGGSISYEEYF. CDR3 in DNA: TGTGCCAGCAGTTACCCGGAGAAGGGGGGAAGCATCTCCTACGAGGAGTACTTC.

The chain couples TRBV10-3 to TRBJ1-2; tentative D call: TRBD1 (6 bases). CDR1 and CDR2 from the germline V gene are ENHRY and SYGVKD. CDR3 length: 12 residues. Between the trimmed V and J ends, which lost 11 bases and 7 bases, there was a span of 17 bases. The DNA for the CDR3 is TGTGCCGTCTCGGGGGGGCAGGGTGGCTACACCTTC. Translation: CAVSGGQGGYTF.

V and J are TRBV18 and TRBJ1-1; 10 positions agree with TRBD1. The V gene end was trimmed by 3 bases and the J gene end by 1 base; junction bases not matched to a gene: 8. The CDR3 covers 17 residues. Looked up from germline, CDR1 is KGHSH and CDR2 is LQKENI. The CDR3 bases are TGTGCCAGCTCACCGGACCGGGACAGGGGACCGAACACTGAAGCTTTCTTT. Translating gives CASSPDRDRGPNTEAFF. The full variable domain, rest sourced from reference TRBV18 and TRBJ1-1, is NAGVMQNPRHLVRRRGQEARLRCSPMKGHSHVYWYRQLPEEGLKFMVYLQKENIIDESGMPKERFSAEFPKEGPSILRIQQVVRGDSAAYFCASSPDRDRGPNTEAFFGQGTRLTVV.

The chain recombines TRBV6-2 or TRBV6-3 with TRBJ2-7; D unclear. Deletions cut 5 bases from V and 6 bases from J, with 8 bases between. Germline loops: CDR1 MNHEY, CDR2 SVGEGT. The CDR3 totals 11 residues. The CDR3 DNA sequence: TGTGCCAGCAGTAGACTGGCCGAGCAGTACTTC. It specifies CASSRLAEQYF.

This sequence joins TRBV7-6 and TRBJ2-3; 9 nucleotides align to TRBD2. After removal of 5 bases from V and 4 bases from J, the junction contained 10 bases not matched to a gene. The CDR3 loop spans 16 amino acids. The germline CDR1 and CDR2 sequences are SGHVS and FNYEAQ. The DNA for the CDR3 is TGTGCCAGCAGCCCCAGTTCTGGCGGGAGGGCAGATACGCAGTATTTT. The encoded protein is CASSPSSGGRADTQYF. The whole variable domain, remainder taken from reference TRBV7-6 and TRBJ2-3, is GAGVSQSPRYKVTKRGQDVALRCDPISGHVSLYWYRQALGQGPEFLTYFNYEAQQDKSGLPNDRFSAERPEGSISTLTIQRTEQRDSAMYRCASSPSSGGRADTQYFGPGTRLTVL.

This clonotype was counted a few times. This chain connects TRBV6-2 or TRBV6-3 to TRBJ1-5, with D unresolved. V shed 5 bases and J shed 3 bases, with 14 bases lying between them. The CDR3 runs to 15 residues. CDR1 is MNHEY, CDR2 SVGEGT, per germline. The CDR3 nucleotides read TGTGCCAGCAGTCCTAAAACGGGCCCCAATCAGCCCCAGCATTTT. Translating it yields CASSPKTGPNQPQHF.

This clonotype was seen more than once but under ten times. The chain recombines TRBV20-1 with TRBJ2-1; 12 bases agree with TRBD2. The trim removed 6 bases at V and 8 bases at J, leaving 11 bases unmatched. Germline assignment: CDR1 DFQATT and CDR2 SNEGSKA (reference sequence). This CDR3 spans 15 amino acids. CDR3 nucleotide sequence: TGCAGTGCCCCCGGCCGGACTAGCGGGATCTATGAGCAGTTCTTC. Its protein product is CSAPGRTSGIYEQFF.

Comments on this clonotype: A read error may explain this, as a much larger clone is one base away. V is TRBV7-9 and J is TRBJ1-4; 8 bases match TRBD1. CDR3 length: 14 residues. J lost 10 bases, V lost 5 bases, and 9 bases had no gene match. Germline lookup yields CDR1 SEHNR and CDR2 FQNEAQ (reference sequence). This CDR3 reads CASSPGQGSGKLFF. The CDR3 coding sequence is TGTGCCAGCAGCCCTGGACAGGGAAGTGGAAAACTGTTTTTT.

This clonotype was detected a few times. This chain joins TRBV4-1 and TRBJ2-1; 7 positions agree with TRBD1. Looked up from germline, CDR1 is MGHRA and CDR2 is YSYEKL. The CDR3 loop spans 14 amino acids. Losses at the gene ends were 3 bases for V and 6 bases for J; bases not matched to a gene: 5. DNA for the CDR3: TGCGCCAGCAGCCACACAGACAGGGCCAATGAGCAGTTCTTC. This codes for CASSHTDRANEQFF.

J is TRBJ2-3 and V is TRBV7-2; perhaps TRBD2 as D (5 bases). V was clipped by 0 bases and J by 9 bases, with 16 bases between them. Per the germline V gene, CDR1 is SGHTA and CDR2 is FQGNSA. The CDR3 runs to 15 residues. The CDR3 region is CASSLALVAEETQYF. In nucleotides, the CDR3 is TGTGCCAGCAGCTTAGCACTAGTGGCTGAGGAAACGCAGTATTTT.

At least ten counts were recorded for this clonotype. The V and J genes are TRBV5-4 and TRBJ1-1; no clear D gene. The CDR3 sequence is 15 residues long. Trimming took off 0 bases at V and 0 bases at J, with 9 bases between the two ends. Per the germline V gene, CDR1 is SGHNT and CDR2 is YYREEE (reference sequence). CDR3 sequence: CASSLGSPMNTEAFF. The CDR3, as DNA: TGTGCCAGCAGCTTGGGATCGCCAATGAACACTGAAGCTTTCTTT.

The J gene is TRBJ2-5, the V gene TRBV27; weak D call: TRBD1 (6 bases). Germline CDR1 is MNHEY and CDR2 is SMNVEV (reference sequence). The CDR3 consists of 16 residues. The germline V and J ends were trimmed by 1 base and 3 bases, with 15 bases remaining between them. The CDR3 DNA reads as TGTGCCAGCAGTTTATTCGGCAGGGGCGCGAAAGAGACCCAGTACTTC. Translated, it gives CASSLFGRGAKETQYF.

The gene calls are TRBV7-2 and TRBJ2-1, with D possibly called TRBD1 or TRBD2 (5 bases each). The V gene lost 5 bases and the J gene lost 7 bases, with 21 bases spanning the gap. CDR3 length equals 16 residues. CDR1 and CDR2 from the germline V gene are SGHTA and FQGNSA. CDR3 coding DNA: TGTGCCAGCAGCCTGCTATCCGGGACCCCCCGGAATGAGCAGTTCTTC. Translated: CASSLLSGTPRNEQFF.

This clonotype was observed at least ten times. The chain has TRBV4-2 and TRBJ2-7, with D tentatively TRBD2 (5 bases). The CDR3 length is 14 residues. V lost 2 bases to trimming and J lost 2 bases, with 10 bases between them. Germline CDR1 reads LGHNA; CDR2 reads YNFKEQ. This chain's CDR3 is CASSQRTEAYEQYF. In nucleotides, the CDR3 is TGTGCCAGCAGCCAACGGACGGAGGCCTACGAGCAGTACTTC.

The sample holds a few counts of this clonotype. The V gene is TRBV4-3, the J gene TRBJ1-3, with D unclear. Germline V lookup: CDR1 LGHNA, CDR2 YSLEER. This CDR3 has 14 amino acids. The V end was cut by 4 bases, the J end by 4 bases, with 11 bases between. CDR3 DNA sequence: TGCGCCAGCAGCCCAACCCAGGACGGAAACACCATATATTTT. Amino acid sequence: CASSPTQDGNTIYF.

The J gene is TRBJ2-7, the V gene TRBV29-1; 8 nucleotides align to TRBD1. Germline trimming cut 7 bases from V and 6 bases from J; bases unmatched to any gene: 14. The germline V gene has CDR1 SQVTM and CDR2 ANQGSEA. The CDR3 length is 14 residues. CDR3 nucleotides: TGCAGCGCAGCCCCGGACAGGGTTCTTCTCGAGCAGTACTTC. Translating it yields CSAAPDRVLLEQYF.

This clonotype was recorded a few times. The chain joins TRBV10-2 to TRBJ2-1; D might be TRBD2 (5 bases). The germline CDR1 and CDR2 sequences are WSHSY and SAAADI. V lost 6 bases, J lost 2 bases, and 23 bases lay in between. The CDR3 contains 18 residues. CDR3 nucleotide sequence: TGCGCCAGCAGGGGCTTCGCCTCTCCCAGCGGACCCTACAATGAGCAGTTCTTC. This codes for CASRGFASPSGPYNEQFF.

This clonotype has a handful of counts. The chain recombines TRBV11-3 with TRBJ2-1; D may be TRBD1 (5 bases). The CDR3 has 22 residues. V lost 1 base and J lost 1, with 29 bases in between. The germline gives CDR1 SGHNT, CDR2 YENEEA. The CDR3 bases are TGTGCCAGCAGCTTAGGCGACCCTGGGCCTATGTGGACGAAGGGGTCCTACAATGAGCAGTTCTTC. Its translation is CASSLGDPGPMWTKGSYNEQFF.

J is TRBJ2-3 and V is TRBV7-6, with D unclear. The V end lost 5 bases, the J end lost 1 base, and 7 bases lay between the germline ends. Germline CDR1 reads SGHVS; CDR2 reads FNYEAQ. The CDR3 is 13 amino acids. CDR3 protein: CASSHYRTDTQYF. The DNA of the CDR3 is TGTGCCAGCAGCCACTACCGCACAGATACGCAGTATTTT.

In its sample, this clonotype was seen a few times. The chain is built from TRBV29-1 and TRBJ1-1, with 9 bases fitting TRBD1. The CDR3 loop spans 14 amino acids. Germline CDR1 is SQVTM and CDR2 is ANQGSEA. The CDR3 DNA reads as TGCAGTATTGGGGTACCCGGGGACAGGGTGGCAGCTTTCTTT. Its translation: CSIGVPGDRVAAFF.